The present TCR beta chain was sequenced within a study of cytomegalovirus exposure and HLA in healthy donors. PCR used 60 Vbeta primers and 13 Jbeta primers. Sequencing used immunoSEQ multiplex PCR; TCRdb keeps in-frame clones, though not all of them. The sample includes 110,000 to 150,000 clones, 75% to 80% of them seen just once. To note about this clone: Its antigen is unidentified.

The CDR3 is 15 residues long. Regarding the study as a whole: HLA allele associations emerged for around 15,000 TCR beta sequences in a later analysis, at 0.05 false discovery rate. Researchers catalogued some 160 TCR beta chains as cytomegalovirus-associated.

Sequenced material: PBMCs. The gene calls are TRBV21-1 and TRBJ2-7; the table's D call, TRBD2, has no DNA check behind it. TRBV21-1 is recorded as a pseudogene. This clonotype originated in a male donor in good health and CMV-seronegative. The CDR3 sequence: CASSNWAGYSYEQYF. The CDR3 DNA sequence: TGTGCCAGCAGCAACTGGGCGGGGTATTCCTACGAGCAGTACTTC.